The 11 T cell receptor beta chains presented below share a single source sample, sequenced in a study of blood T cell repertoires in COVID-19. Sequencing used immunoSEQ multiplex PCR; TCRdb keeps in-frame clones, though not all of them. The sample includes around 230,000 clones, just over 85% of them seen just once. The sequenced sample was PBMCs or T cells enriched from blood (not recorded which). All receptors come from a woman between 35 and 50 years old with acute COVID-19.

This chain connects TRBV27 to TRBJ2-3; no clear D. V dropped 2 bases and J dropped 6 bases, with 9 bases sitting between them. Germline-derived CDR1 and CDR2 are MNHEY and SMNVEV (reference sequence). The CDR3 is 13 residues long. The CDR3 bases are TGTGCCAGCAGTTTAGCGGCCCGGGATACGCAGTATTTT. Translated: CASSLAARDTQYF.

CDR3: CASRGQTNSPLHF. Written as DNA, the CDR3 is TGTGCCAGCCGGGGACAGACGAATTCACCCCTCCACTTT. The chain links TRBV6-5 to TRBJ1-6, with TRBD1 identical over 7 bases. Germline CDR1 and CDR2: MNHEY and SVGAGI. This CDR3 is built from 13 residues. The V segment lost 8 bases and the J segment 7 bases; nucleotides outside the gene matches: 5.

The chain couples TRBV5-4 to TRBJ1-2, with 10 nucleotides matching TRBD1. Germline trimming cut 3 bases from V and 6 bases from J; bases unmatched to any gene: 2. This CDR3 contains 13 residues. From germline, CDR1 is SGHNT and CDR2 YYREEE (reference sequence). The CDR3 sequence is CASSYGTGDGYTF. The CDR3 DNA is TGTGCCAGCAGCTACGGGACAGGGGATGGCTACACCTTC.

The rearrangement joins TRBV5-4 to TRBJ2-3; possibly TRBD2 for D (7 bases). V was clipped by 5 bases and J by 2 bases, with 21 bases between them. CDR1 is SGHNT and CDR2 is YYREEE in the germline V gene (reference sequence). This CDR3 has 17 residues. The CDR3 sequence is CASSPPVGGRNTDTQYF. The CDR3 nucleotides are TGTGCCAGCAGTCCGCCGGTGGGGGGGCGGAACACAGATACGCAGTATTTT.

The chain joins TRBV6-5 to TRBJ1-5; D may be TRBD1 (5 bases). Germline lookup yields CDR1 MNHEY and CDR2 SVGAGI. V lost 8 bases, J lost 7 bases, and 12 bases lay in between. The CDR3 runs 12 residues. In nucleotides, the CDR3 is TGTGCCAGCGGGGGGGGAGGGCAGCCCCAGCATTTT. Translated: CASGGGGQPQHF.

CDR3 region: CASRSTGVNSPLHF. The CDR3 DNA follows: TGTGCCAGCAGATCGACAGGGGTAAATTCACCCCTCCACTTT. The rearrangement links TRBV27 to TRBJ1-6; 8 bases match TRBD1. This CDR3 has 14 amino acids. Looked up from germline, CDR1 is MNHEY and CDR2 is SMNVEV (reference sequence). The V segment lost 6 bases and the J segment 7 bases; nucleotides outside the gene matches: 5.

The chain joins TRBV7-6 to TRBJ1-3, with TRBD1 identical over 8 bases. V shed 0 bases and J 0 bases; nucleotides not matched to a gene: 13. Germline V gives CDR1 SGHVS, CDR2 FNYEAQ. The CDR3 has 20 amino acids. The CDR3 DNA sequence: TGTGCCAGCAGCTTAGCGCCCCCCAGGTTACAGGGGGACTCTGGAAACACCATATATTTT. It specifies CASSLAPPRLQGDSGNTIYF.

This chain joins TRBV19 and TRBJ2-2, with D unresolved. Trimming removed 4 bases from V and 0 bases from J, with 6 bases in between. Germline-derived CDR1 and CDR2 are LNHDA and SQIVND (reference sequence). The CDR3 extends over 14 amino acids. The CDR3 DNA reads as TGTGCCAGTAGTAGCCAGGCGAACACCGGGGAGCTGTTTTTT. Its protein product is CASSSQANTGELFF.

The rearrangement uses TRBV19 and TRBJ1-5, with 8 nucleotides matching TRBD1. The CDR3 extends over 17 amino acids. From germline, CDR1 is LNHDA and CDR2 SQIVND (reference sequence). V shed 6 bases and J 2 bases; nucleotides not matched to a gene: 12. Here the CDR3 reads CASRDRTGRYGNQPQHF. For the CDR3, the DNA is TGTGCCAGTAGAGACAGGACAGGGAGATACGGCAATCAGCCCCAGCATTTT.

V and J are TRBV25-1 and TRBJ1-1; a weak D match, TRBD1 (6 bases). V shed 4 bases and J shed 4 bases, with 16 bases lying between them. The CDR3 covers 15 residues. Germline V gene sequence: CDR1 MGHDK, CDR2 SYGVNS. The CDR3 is CASSAPTGYLTEAFF. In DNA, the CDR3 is TGTGCCAGCAGTGCCCCCACAGGGTACCTCACTGAAGCTTTCTTT.

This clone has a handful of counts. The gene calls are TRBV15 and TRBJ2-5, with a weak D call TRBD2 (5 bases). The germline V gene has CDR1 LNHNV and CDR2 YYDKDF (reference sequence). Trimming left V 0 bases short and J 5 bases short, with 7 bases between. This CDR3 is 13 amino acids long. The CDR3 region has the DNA TGTGCCACCAGCAGAGATCCGGGGGAGACCCAGTACTTC. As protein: CATSRDPGETQYF. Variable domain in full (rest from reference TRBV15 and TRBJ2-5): DAMVIQNPRYQVTQFGKPVTLSCSQTLNHNVMYWYQQKSSQAPKLLFHYYDKDFNNEADTPDNFQSRRPNTSFCFLDIRSPGLGDTAMYLCATSRDPGETQYFGPGTRLLVL.